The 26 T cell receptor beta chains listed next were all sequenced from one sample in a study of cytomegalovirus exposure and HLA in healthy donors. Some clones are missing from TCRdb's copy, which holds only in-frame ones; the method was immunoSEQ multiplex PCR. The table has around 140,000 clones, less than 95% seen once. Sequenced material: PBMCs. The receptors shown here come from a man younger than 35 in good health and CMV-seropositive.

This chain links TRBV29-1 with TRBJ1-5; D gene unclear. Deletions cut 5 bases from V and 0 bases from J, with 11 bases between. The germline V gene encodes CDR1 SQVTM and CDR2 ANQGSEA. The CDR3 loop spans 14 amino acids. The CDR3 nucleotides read TGCAGCGTTTCGGGGAAAGATAGCAATCAGCCCCAGCATTTT. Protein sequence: CSVSGKDSNQPQHF.

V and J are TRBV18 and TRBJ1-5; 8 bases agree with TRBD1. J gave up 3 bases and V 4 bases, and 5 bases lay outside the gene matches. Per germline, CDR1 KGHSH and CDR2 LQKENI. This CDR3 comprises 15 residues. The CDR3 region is CASSQTGQDNQPQHF. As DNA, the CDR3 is TGTGCCAGCTCACAAACGGGACAGGACAATCAGCCCCAGCATTTT.

In DNA form, the CDR3 reads TGTGCCAGCAACCAGGGGACCAATTCACCCCTCCACTTT. It yields the protein CASNQGTNSPLHF. The V gene is TRBV2, the J gene TRBJ1-6, with D perhaps TRBD1 (6 bases). V was trimmed by 7 bases and J by 7 bases, leaving 11 bases between them. The CDR3 has 13 amino acids. Germline V gene data show CDR1 as SNHLY and CDR2 as FYNNEI.

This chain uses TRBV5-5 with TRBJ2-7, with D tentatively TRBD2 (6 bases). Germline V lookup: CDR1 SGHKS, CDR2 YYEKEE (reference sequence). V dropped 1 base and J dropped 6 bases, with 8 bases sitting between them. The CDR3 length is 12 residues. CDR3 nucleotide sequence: TGTGCCAGCAGCTTGTCGGGAGTCGAGCAGTACTTC. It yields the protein CASSLSGVEQYF.

The CDR3 nucleotides read TGCGCCAGCAGCTTGGATGACATAGGAACTGAAGCTTTCTTT. It encodes CASSLDDIGTEAFF. The chain couples TRBV5-1 to TRBJ1-1; D is undetermined. The CDR3 has 14 residues. Germline V CDR1 and CDR2: SGHRS, YFSETQ. V was clipped by 0 bases and J by 5 bases, with 11 bases between them.

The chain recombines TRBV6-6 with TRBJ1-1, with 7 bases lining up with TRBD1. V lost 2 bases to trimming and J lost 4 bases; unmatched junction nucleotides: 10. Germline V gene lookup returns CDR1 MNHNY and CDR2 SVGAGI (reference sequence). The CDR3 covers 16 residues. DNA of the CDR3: TGTGCCAGCAGTTACCCCCGACAGGGACCGATCACTGAAGCTTTCTTT. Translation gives CASSYPRQGPITEAFF.

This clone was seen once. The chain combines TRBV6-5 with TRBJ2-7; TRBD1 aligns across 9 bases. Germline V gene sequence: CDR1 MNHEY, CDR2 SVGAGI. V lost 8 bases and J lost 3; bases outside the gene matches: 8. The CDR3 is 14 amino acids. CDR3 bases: TGTGCCAGCGGACCCGGGACAGGGTACTACGAGCAGTACTTC. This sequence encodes CASGPGTGYYEQYF.

DNA of the CDR3: TGTGCCAGCAGCCCTGCCGACAGTTCCGTAACCTACGAGCAGTACTTC. It yields the protein CASSPADSSVTYEQYF. This sequence joins TRBV28 and TRBJ2-7; D may be TRBD1 (5 bases). V gave up 6 bases and J gave up 2 bases, with 20 bases separating them. Germline assignment: CDR1 MDHEN and CDR2 SYDVKM. This CDR3 is built from 16 residues.

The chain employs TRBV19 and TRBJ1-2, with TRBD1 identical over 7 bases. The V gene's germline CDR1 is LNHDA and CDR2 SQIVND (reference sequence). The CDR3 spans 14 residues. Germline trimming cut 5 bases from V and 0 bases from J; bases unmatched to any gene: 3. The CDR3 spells CASSPGTANYGYTF. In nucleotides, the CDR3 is TGTGCCAGTAGTCCCGGGACAGCTAACTATGGCTACACCTTC.

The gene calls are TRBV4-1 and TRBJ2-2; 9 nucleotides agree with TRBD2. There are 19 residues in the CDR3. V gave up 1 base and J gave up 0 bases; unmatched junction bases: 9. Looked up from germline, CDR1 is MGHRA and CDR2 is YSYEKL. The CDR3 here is CASSQVGAREGTNTGELFF. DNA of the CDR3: TGCGCCAGCAGCCAAGTCGGAGCGCGGGAGGGTACGAACACCGGGGAGCTGTTTTTT.

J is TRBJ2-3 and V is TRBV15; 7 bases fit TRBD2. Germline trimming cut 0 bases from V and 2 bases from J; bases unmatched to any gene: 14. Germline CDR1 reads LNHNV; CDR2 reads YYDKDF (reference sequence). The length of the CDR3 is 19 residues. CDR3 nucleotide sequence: TGTGCCACCAGCAGAGATTGGGCGCGGGGAGGGATCTTCACAGATACGCAGTATTTT. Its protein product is CATSRDWARGGIFTDTQYF.

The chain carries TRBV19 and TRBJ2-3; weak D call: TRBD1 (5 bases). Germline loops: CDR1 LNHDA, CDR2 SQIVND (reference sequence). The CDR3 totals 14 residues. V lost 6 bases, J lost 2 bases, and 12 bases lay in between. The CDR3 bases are TGTGCCAGTAGCACGACAGCTACCACAGATACGCAGTATTTT. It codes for CASSTTATTDTQYF.

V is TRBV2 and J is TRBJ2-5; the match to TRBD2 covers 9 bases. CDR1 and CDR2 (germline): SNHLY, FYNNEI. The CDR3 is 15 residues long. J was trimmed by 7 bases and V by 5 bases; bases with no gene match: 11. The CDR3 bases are TGTGCCAGCAGTAGAGTAGCGGGAGACCCCGGGACCCAGTACTTC. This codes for CASSRVAGDPGTQYF.

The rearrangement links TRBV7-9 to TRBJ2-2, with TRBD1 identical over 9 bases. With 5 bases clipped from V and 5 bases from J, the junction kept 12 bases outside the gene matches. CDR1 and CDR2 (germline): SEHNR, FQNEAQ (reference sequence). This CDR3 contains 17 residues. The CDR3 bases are TGTGCCAGCAGCACATACAGGGGGCAGATCGGAACCGGGGAGCTGTTTTTT. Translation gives CASSTYRGQIGTGELFF.

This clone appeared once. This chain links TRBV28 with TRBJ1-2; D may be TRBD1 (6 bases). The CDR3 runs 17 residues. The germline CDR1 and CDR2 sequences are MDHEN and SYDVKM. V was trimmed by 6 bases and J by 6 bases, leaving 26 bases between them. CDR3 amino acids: CASRPLGGAREGNGYTF. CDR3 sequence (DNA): TGTGCCAGCAGACCCCTGGGGGGGGCGAGGGAAGGCAATGGCTACACCTTC.

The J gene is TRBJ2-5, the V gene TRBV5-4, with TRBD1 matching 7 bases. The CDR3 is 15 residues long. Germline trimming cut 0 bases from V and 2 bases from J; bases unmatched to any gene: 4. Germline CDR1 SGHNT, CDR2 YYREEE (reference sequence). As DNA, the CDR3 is TGTGCCAGCAGCTTGGCCCAGGGACAGCAAGAGACCCAGTACTTC. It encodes CASSLAQGQQETQYF.

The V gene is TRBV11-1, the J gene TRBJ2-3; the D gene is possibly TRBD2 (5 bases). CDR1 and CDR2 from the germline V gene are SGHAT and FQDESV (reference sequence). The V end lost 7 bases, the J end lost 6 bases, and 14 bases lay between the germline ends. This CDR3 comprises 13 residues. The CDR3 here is CASTQRPWDTQYF. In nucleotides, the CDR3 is TGTGCCAGCACCCAGCGGCCGTGGGATACGCAGTATTTT.

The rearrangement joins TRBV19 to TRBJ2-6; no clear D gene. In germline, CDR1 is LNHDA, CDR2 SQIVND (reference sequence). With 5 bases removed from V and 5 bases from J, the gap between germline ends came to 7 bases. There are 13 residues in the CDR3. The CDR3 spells CASSPGRANVLTF. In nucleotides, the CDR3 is TGTGCCAGTAGTCCCGGTAGGGCCAACGTCCTGACTTTC. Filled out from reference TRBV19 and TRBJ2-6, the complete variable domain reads DGGITQSPKYLFRKEGQNVTLSCEQNLNHDAMYWYRQDPGQGLRLIYYSQIVNDFQKGDIAEGYSVSREKKESFPLTVTSAQKNPTAFYLCASSPGRANVLTFGAGSRLTVL.

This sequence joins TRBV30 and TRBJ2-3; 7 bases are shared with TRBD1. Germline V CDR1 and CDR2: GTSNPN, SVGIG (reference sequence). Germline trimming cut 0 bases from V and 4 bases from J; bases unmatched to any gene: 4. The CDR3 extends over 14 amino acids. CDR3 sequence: CAWSVVQGADTQYF. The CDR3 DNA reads TGTGCCTGGAGTGTAGTTCAGGGGGCAGATACGCAGTATTTT.

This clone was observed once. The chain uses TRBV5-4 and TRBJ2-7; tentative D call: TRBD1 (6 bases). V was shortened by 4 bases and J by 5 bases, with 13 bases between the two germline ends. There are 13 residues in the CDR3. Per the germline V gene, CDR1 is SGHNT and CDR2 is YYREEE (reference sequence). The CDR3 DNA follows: TGTGCCAGCAGCCAAACAGGGTCCCACGAGCAGTACTTC. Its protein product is CASSQTGSHEQYF.

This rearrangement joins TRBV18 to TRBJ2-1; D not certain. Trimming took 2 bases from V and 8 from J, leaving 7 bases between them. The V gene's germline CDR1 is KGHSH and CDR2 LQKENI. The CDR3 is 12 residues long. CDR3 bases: TGTGCCAGCTCACCAACCCAGTATGAGCAGTTCTTC. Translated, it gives CASSPTQYEQFF.

CDR3 in amino acids: CASSFAGFNEQFF. Written as DNA, the CDR3 is TGTGCCAGCAGCTTTGCGGGTTTCAATGAGCAGTTCTTC. V gene TRBV28 combines with J gene TRBJ2-1, with TRBD2 as a possible D gene (5 bases). The CDR3 extends over 13 amino acids. The V and J ends lost 6 bases and 6 bases respectively, with 12 bases between them. Germline-derived CDR1 and CDR2 are MDHEN and SYDVKM.

This CDR3 is CASSSGDTDTQYF. The CDR3, as DNA: TGTGCCAGTAGTTCAGGGGACACAGATACGCAGTATTTT. This chain connects TRBV19 to TRBJ2-3, with TRBD1 as a possible D gene (6 bases). CDR1 is LNHDA and CDR2 is SQIVND in the germline V gene (reference sequence). Trimming shortened V by 5 bases and J by 2 bases, and 8 bases separated the two germline ends. This CDR3 has 13 residues.

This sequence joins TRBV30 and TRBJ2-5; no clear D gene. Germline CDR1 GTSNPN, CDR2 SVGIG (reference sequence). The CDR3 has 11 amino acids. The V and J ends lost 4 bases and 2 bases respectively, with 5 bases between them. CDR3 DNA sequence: TGTGCCTGGATGCTACAAGAGACCCAGTACTTC. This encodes CAWMLQETQYF.

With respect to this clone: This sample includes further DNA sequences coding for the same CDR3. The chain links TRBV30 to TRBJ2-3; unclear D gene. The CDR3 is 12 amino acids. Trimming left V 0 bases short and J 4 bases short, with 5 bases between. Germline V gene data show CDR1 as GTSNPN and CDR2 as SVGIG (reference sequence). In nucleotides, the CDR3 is TGTGCCTGGAGTGTACTATCAGATACGCAGTATTTT. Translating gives CAWSVLSDTQYF.

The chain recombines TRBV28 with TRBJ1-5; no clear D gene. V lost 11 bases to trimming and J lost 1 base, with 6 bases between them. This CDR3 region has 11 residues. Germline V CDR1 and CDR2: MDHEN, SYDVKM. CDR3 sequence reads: CAGGSNQPQHF. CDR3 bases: TGTGCCGGAGGGAGCAATCAGCCCCAGCATTTT.